Listed here are 10 T cell receptor beta chains from one sample, sequenced in a study of blood T cell repertoires in COVID-19. Method: immunoSEQ multiplex PCR; TCRdb's copy keeps in-frame clones and lacks some. The table lists 70,000 to 95,000 clones, approximately 82% of them singletons. Specimen: peripheral blood. These receptors all stem from a woman in her forties or fifties with acute or convalescent COVID-19.

V is TRBV7-8 and J is TRBJ2-7, with 8 bases that match TRBD1. V shed 2 bases and J 3 bases; nucleotides not matched to a gene: 6. The V gene's germline CDR1 is SGHVS and CDR2 FQNEAQ. CDR3 length: 15 amino acids. CDR3 protein: CASSLSTGVVYEQYF. The CDR3 DNA is TGTGCCAGCAGCTTATCGACAGGGGTGGTCTACGAGCAGTACTTC. Full variable domain (missing parts from reference TRBV7-8 and TRBJ2-7): GAGVSQSPRYKVAKRGQDVALRCDPISGHVSLFWYQQALGQGPEFLTYFQNEAQLDKSGLPSDRFFAERPEGSVSTLKIQRTQQEDSAVYLCASSLSTGVVYEQYFGPGTRLTVT.

CDR3 DNA sequence: TGTGCCAGCAGCTCGGACGGGACAGGGGGACGGGAGCAGTACTTC. It codes for CASSSDGTGGREQYF. J is TRBJ2-7 and V is TRBV7-8; TRBD1 agrees at 11 bases. Trimming took 4 bases from V and 7 from J; bases not matched to a gene: 9. Looked up from germline, CDR1 is SGHVS and CDR2 is FQNEAQ. The CDR3 spans 15 residues.

The chain couples TRBV10-2 to TRBJ1-2; no firm D call. CDR1 and CDR2 from the germline V gene are WSHSY and SAAADI. The V end lost 8 bases, the J end lost 3 bases, and 10 bases lay between the germline ends. This CDR3 has 12 amino acids. The CDR3 loop reads CASSSADYGYTF. The DNA of the CDR3 is TGCGCCAGCTCGAGCGCCGACTATGGCTACACCTTC.

This clone appeared a single time. This rearrangement joins TRBV29-1 to TRBJ2-5, with 7 bases matching TRBD2. Looked up from germline, CDR1 is SQVTM and CDR2 is ANQGSEA. The CDR3 is 13 amino acids. V was clipped by 8 bases and J by 9 bases; unmatched bases: 15. As DNA, the CDR3 is TGCAGCAAAACTAGCGACCAGGGTGGGGCCCAGTACTTC. Translating it yields CSKTSDQGGAQYF.

The rearrangement joins TRBV19 to TRBJ1-1; D is unresolved. Germline CDR1 reads LNHDA; CDR2 reads SQIVND (reference sequence). The CDR3 runs to 14 residues. Trimming removed 4 bases from V and 4 bases from J, with 13 bases in between. The CDR3 bases are TGTGCCAGTAGTACGCGTACGTCGTTCACTGAAGCTTTCTTT. This gives the protein CASSTRTSFTEAFF.

This clone has only a few counts. This chain joins TRBV19 and TRBJ1-5, with 8 bases matching TRBD1. The CDR3 sequence is 17 residues long. The junction had 8 bases not matched to a gene; V was cut back by 3 bases and J by 1 base. Germline V gene data show CDR1 as LNHDA and CDR2 as SQIVND (reference sequence). This CDR3 is CASSMWTGKGSNQPQHF. The CDR3 region has the DNA TGTGCCAGTAGTATGTGGACAGGGAAAGGAAGCAATCAGCCCCAGCATTTT. Based on the CDR3 plus reference TRBV19 and TRBJ1-5, the full variable domain is DGGITQSPKYLFRKEGQNVTLSCEQNLNHDAMYWYRQDPGQGLRLIYYSQIVNDFQKGDIAEGYSVSREKKESFPLTVTSAQKNPTAFYLCASSMWTGKGSNQPQHFGDGTRLSIL.

The rearrangement uses TRBV5-1 and TRBJ1-2, with 8 nucleotides matching TRBD1. The CDR3 runs 15 residues. V shed 4 bases and J 6 bases; nucleotides not matched to a gene: 11. The germline V gene encodes CDR1 SGHRS and CDR2 YFSETQ. CDR3 sequence: CASSGGQVGRNGYTF. In DNA form, the CDR3 reads TGCGCCAGCAGCGGGGGACAGGTCGGACGGAATGGCTACACCTTC. Variable domain in full (rest from reference TRBV5-1 and TRBJ1-2): KAGVTQTPRYLIKTRGQQVTLSCSPISGHRSVSWYQQTPGQGLQFLFEYFSETQRNKGNFPGRFSGRQFSNSRSEMNVSTLELGDSALYLCASSGGQVGRNGYTFGSGTRLTVV.

The chain joins TRBV6-1 to TRBJ1-2, with D possibly TRBD1 on 6 matching bases. This CDR3 is 14 amino acids long. CDR1 and CDR2 (germline): MNHNS, SASEGT. V was cut by 0 bases and J by 7 bases, with 12 bases left in between. CDR3 region: CASSEAQTGGGYTF. The CDR3 DNA sequence: TGTGCCAGCAGTGAAGCTCAGACAGGAGGTGGCTACACCTTC.

The DNA for the CDR3 is TGTGCCAGCAGCTTTGCAGGTCCCTATGGCTACACCTTC. It codes for CASSFAGPYGYTF. The gene calls are TRBV7-9 and TRBJ1-2; D gene uncertain. Germline V gene data show CDR1 as SEHNR and CDR2 as FQNEAQ (reference sequence). V lost 3 bases and J lost 4, with 9 bases in between. This CDR3 is built from 13 residues.

The rearrangement joins TRBV6-5 to TRBJ2-2; no definite D call. V shed 5 bases and J shed 9 bases, with 7 bases lying between them. CDR3 length: 11 amino acids. Germline loops: CDR1 MNHEY, CDR2 SVGAGI. The CDR3 region is CASSSSWELFF. Written as DNA, the CDR3 is TGTGCCAGCAGTAGCTCCTGGGAGCTGTTTTTT.